This section outlines one TCR beta chain sequence together with its context. Its recognized antigen is unknown. It has no much larger one-base neighbor in the sample; base qualities were not kept. The sample comes from a study of tumor-infiltrating lymphocytes in localized non-small cell lung cancer (dated by TCRdb to 2020 to 2022). For the wider study: Patients whose samples were collected after neoadjuvant chemotherapy, as well as both smokers and never-smokers and several histologies, were included in the cohort. Each patient contributed resected tumor tissue and uninvolved lung tissue from the same patient, described as non-adjacent to the tumor. The same patients underwent several integrated assays, with TCR sequencing performed together with flow cytometry, multiplex immunofluorescence, RNA-seq, exome sequencing and proteomics. In total, the ICON cohort consisted of 140 or so surgical patients with localized non-small cell lung cancer who had their tumors resected. For under 65 patients, immunoSEQ T-cell fraction was compared between paired tumor and uninvolved lung.

V is cut by 3 bases and J by 8 bases, and the space between the germline ends is 11 bases. CDR1 is given as KGHSH and CDR2 as LQKENI, both from the germline V gene. From cysteine to phenylalanine, the CDR3 is 13 amino acids long. This entry keeps only the CDR3 DNA: 39 bases, framed from base 1. Overall study results and their limits: The TCR-derived T-cell fraction showed no difference between the flow cytometry-defined immunotypes IM1 (good prognosis) and IM2 (poor prognosis). Because different assays used different pieces of the same tissue, technical variation could not be distinguished from intratumor heterogeneity. Assay coverage varied across patients depending on available tissue quantity, so only a subset of the cohort had TCR sequencing. In line with immunofluorescence CD3 counts, TCRbeta sequencing supported higher T cell infiltration in tumors compared with uninvolved lung tissue. Recurrence-free survival showed no association with tumor T-cell fraction measured by TCR sequencing (p = 0.61).

ICON enrollment began in the first half of 2016, and the last patient was enrolled in 2018. A subcohort of some 80 patients provided fresh tumor and matched uninvolved tissue for in-depth immune analyses, with TCR sequencing among those analyses. DNA isolated from bulk tissue, without cell sorting, was used for TCR sequencing. The T-cell fraction in tumor and uninvolved lung tissue was obtained from TCR sequencing using the immunoSEQ assay. Per the source publication's procedure: In the survival analysis, patients were divided into a high T-cell fraction group (upper tertile) and a low T-cell fraction group (lower two tertiles), and the two groups were compared using a log-rank test. A signed-rank test was used to test paired tumor versus uninvolved lung differences in T-cell fraction. The table was pulled from immuneACCESS by TCRdb, which kept in-frame rearrangements only. Such tables lose some clones; where checked, under half of the loss comes from unresolved V genes, and the rest has no known cause. Clone size and V and J calls were adopted from that table, with D and trimming inferred from the DNA. The sample table contains 5,500 to 6,500 clones; only one count was recorded for over 65% of them. The ten biggest clones cover 6% of the sample.

This TCR was sampled from a human donor with non-small cell lung cancer. The chain is encoded by TRBV18 joined to TRBJ1-5; TRBD1 might be the D gene, on 6 matching bases. The specimen was lung tumor tissue. CDR3 reads: CASSPGRGEPQHF. At the DNA level, the sequence is TGTGCCAGCTCACCTGGGAGGGGGGAGCCCCAGCATTTT.